The following is a T cell receptor beta chain sequence with its context. What it binds is not known. These data belong to a study of T cell responses to AZD1222 COVID-19 vaccine. Study-wide results and caveats: With dominance at 160-218 and 743-854, vaccine-associated CD4 TCRs spanned spike. Recipients of AZD1222 seropositive at baseline numbered only 6 or 7.

Data came from immunoSEQ multiplex PCR; TCRdb stores just in-frame clones and leaves some out. Among about 83,000 clones, about 90% were seen once, and the ten largest hold 4.5%. Trimming pared 1 base from V and 5 bases from J, leaving 8 bases between. Germline loops: CDR1 GTSNPN, CDR2 SVGIG (reference sequence). The CDR3 runs to 13 residues. The rearrangement links TRBV30 to TRBJ2-2; D remains unclear. The sequenced sample was peripheral blood, obtained on day 0 of MenACWY control vaccination. The TCR originated in an adult in good health. This chain's CDR3 is CAWSEIGTGELFF. The CDR3 nucleotides are TGTGCCTGGAGTGAAATCGGGACCGGGGAGCTGTTTTTT. Based on the CDR3 plus reference TRBV30 and TRBJ2-2, the full variable domain is SQTIHQWPATLVQPVGSPLSLECTVEGTSNPNLYWYRQAAGRGLQLLFYSVGIGQISSEVPQNLSASRPQDRQFILSSKKLLLSDSGFYLCAWSEIGTGELFFGEGSRLTVL.